This record concerns one T cell receptor beta chain sequence. In the authors' methods: Estimates of nucleated cell counts were drawn from the amplification of reference gene primers. TCRdb keeps only in-frame clones here, not all; method: immunoSEQ multiplex PCR. V and J calls and clone size come straight from that table; D and trimming were deduced from the DNA. Among under 200,000 clones listed, 85% to 90% were seen once. These data belong to a study of blood T cell repertoires in COVID-19. Across the whole study: Researchers got acute and convalescent COVID-19 samples from the United States, Italy and Spain. T cells, B-cell-depleted T cells, or PBMCs provided the cDNA or gDNA that served as material.

V shed 1 base and J shed 9 bases, with 16 bases lying between them. Germline lookup yields CDR1 SGHVS and CDR2 FNYEAQ. This CDR3 is 14 amino acids long. The chain uses TRBV7-6 and TRBJ2-7; unclear D gene. Input material: peripheral blood. The sequence derives from a man between 40 and 49 years old with active or convalescent COVID-19. The CDR3 region is CASSLGGQFYGQYF. The CDR3 DNA follows: TGTGCCAGCAGCTTAGGTGGGCAGTTTTATGGGCAGTACTTC.